A single sample gave rise to the 29 T cell receptor beta chains below, sequenced in a study of blood T cell repertoires in COVID-19 (dated by TCRdb to about 2020). Libraries were prepared through the immunoSEQ multiplex PCR assay. TCRdb's version of the immuneACCESS table is confined to in-frame rearrangements and falls short of the full clone set. An unresolved V gene accounts for under half of the shortfall where checked; the remainder is of unknown origin. The sample table records 60,000 to 75,000 clones; 79% of these occur just once. Of the sample, 26% falls within the top ten clones. The sample taken for sequencing was peripheral blood. The receptor set was obtained from a man in his 60s with active or convalescent COVID-19.

V is TRBV3-1 (or the pseudogene TRBV3-2) and J is TRBJ1-1; weak D call: TRBD1 (5 bases). Trimming took off 6 bases at V and 2 bases at J, with 13 bases between the two ends. Germline values: CDR1 LGHDT, CDR2 YNNKEL (reference sequence). This CDR3 is built from 14 residues. The CDR3 is CASRVSQGNTEAFF. The CDR3 DNA sequence: TGTGCCAGCAGGGTATCCCAGGGAAACACTGAAGCTTTCTTT.

The J gene is TRBJ2-7, the V gene TRBV19, with D perhaps matching TRBD1 (6 bases). Trimming pared 3 bases from V and 0 bases from J, leaving 9 bases between. The CDR3 is 14 residues long. From germline, CDR1 is LNHDA and CDR2 SQIVND (reference sequence). The CDR3, as DNA: TGTGCCAGTAGTATCCGGGACAACTCCTACGAGCAGTACTTC. Amino acids: CASSIRDNSYEQYF. The whole variable domain, filled in from reference TRBV19 and TRBJ2-7, reads DGGITQSPKYLFRKEGQNVTLSCEQNLNHDAMYWYRQDPGQGLRLIYYSQIVNDFQKGDIAEGYSVSREKKESFPLTVTSAQKNPTAFYLCASSIRDNSYEQYFGPGTRLTVT.

The chain recombines TRBV18 with TRBJ1-1; no reliable D call. This CDR3 has 15 amino acids. V was shortened by 3 bases and J by 3 bases, with 14 bases between the two germline ends. CDR1 and CDR2 (germline): KGHSH, LQKENI. The CDR3 sequence: CASSPTTVLDTEAFF. CDR3 coding DNA: TGTGCCAGCTCACCCACCACGGTTTTGGACACTGAAGCTTTCTTT.

The V and J genes are TRBV5-5 and TRBJ1-5, with D hard to call. Trimming pared 4 bases from V and 3 bases from J, leaving 8 bases between. In germline, CDR1 is SGHKS, CDR2 YYEKEE (reference sequence). This CDR3 has 13 amino acids. This chain's CDR3 is CASSPQNNQPQHF. In nucleotides, the CDR3 is TGTGCCAGCAGCCCCCAAAACAATCAGCCCCAGCATTTT.

This clone was picked up one time. V and J are TRBV3-1 (or the pseudogene TRBV3-2) and TRBJ1-4; 7 bases align to TRBD1. Germline trimming cut 4 bases from V and 4 bases from J; bases unmatched to any gene: 3. The CDR3 has 14 residues. CDR1 and CDR2 (germline): LGHDT, YNNKEL (reference sequence). CDR3 amino acids: CASSLRDSNEKLFF. The CDR3 coding sequence is TGTGCCAGCAGCCTCCGGGACAGTAATGAAAAACTGTTTTTT.

The chain is built from TRBV11-3 and TRBJ1-1; D call uncertain. Germline CDR1 is SGHNT and CDR2 is YENEEA. V was clipped by 0 bases and J by 3 bases, with 11 bases between them. This CDR3 contains 15 residues. The CDR3: CASSLDRGEYTEAFF. The CDR3 nucleotides read TGTGCCAGCAGCTTAGATCGGGGAGAGTACACTGAAGCTTTCTTT.

The J gene is TRBJ2-2, the V gene TRBV5-1; 15 bases are shared with TRBD2. Trimming removed 0 bases from V and 6 bases from J; junction bases left unmatched: 6. Looked up from germline, CDR1 is SGHRS and CDR2 is YFSETQ. The CDR3 length is 18 residues. The CDR3 nucleotides are TGCGCCAGCAGCTTGGAGGGGACTAGCGGGGGGCCCTCCGGGGAGCTGTTTTTT. Residues: CASSLEGTSGGPSGELFF.

This clone was recorded only once. The genes are TRBV27 and TRBJ2-1; tentative D call: TRBD1 (6 bases). The CDR3 covers 14 residues. Germline CDR1 MNHEY, CDR2 SMNVEV (reference sequence). The V gene lost 8 bases and the J gene lost 3 bases, with 14 bases spanning the gap. In DNA form, the CDR3 reads TGTGCCAGCTCGTGGGACACCGACTACAATGAGCAGTTCTTC. It translates to CASSWDTDYNEQFF.

In this sample, this clone turned up a few times. V and J are TRBV3-1 (or the pseudogene TRBV3-2) and TRBJ2-7; the match to TRBD2 covers 14 bases. This CDR3 comprises 16 residues. Germline values: CDR1 LGHDT, CDR2 YNNKEL (reference sequence). The V segment lost 1 base and the J segment 6 bases; nucleotides outside the gene matches: 5. Written as DNA, the CDR3 is TGTGCCAGCAGCCAAGGACTAGCGGGGGGGCTACGCGAGCAGTACTTC. Its translation: CASSQGLAGGLREQYF.

This clone was seen a single time. Other DNA sequences in this sample translate to the same CDR3. The chain carries TRBV2 and TRBJ2-2, with D tentatively TRBD2 (6 bases). The V end was cut by 6 bases, the J end by 2 bases, with 10 bases between. Germline V gene sequence: CDR1 SNHLY, CDR2 FYNNEI. This CDR3 has 14 amino acids. This CDR3 reads CASSGGPNTGELFF. The CDR3 coding sequence is TGTGCCAGCAGCGGGGGACCCAACACCGGGGAGCTGTTTTTT.

The chain recombines TRBV9 with TRBJ2-1, with TRBD1 matching over 12 bases. Germline CDR1 is SGDLS and CDR2 is YYNGEE. This CDR3 spans 13 amino acids. Trimming cost V 7 bases and J 8 bases; bases outside gene matches: 4. The DNA of the CDR3 is TGTGCCAGCCACGGGACAGGGGGCGATGAGCAGTTCTTC. This codes for CASHGTGGDEQFF. Full variable domain (missing parts from reference TRBV9 and TRBJ2-1): DSGVTQTPKHLITATGQRVTLRCSPRSGDLSVYWYQQSLDQGLQFLIQYYNGEERAKGNILERFSAQQFPDLHSELNLSSLELGDSALYFCASHGTGGDEQFFGPGTRLTVL.

This clone was recorded a few times. CDR3 nucleotides: TGTGCCAGCAGCCCTACCAACAGGGGGTCCGCCGGGGAGCTGTTTTTT. Its translation: CASSPTNRGSAGELFF. The rearrangement links TRBV7-6 to TRBJ2-2, with 8 bases aligning to TRBD1. Germline values: CDR1 SGHVS, CDR2 FNYEAQ. This CDR3 spans 16 amino acids. With V trimmed by 5 bases and J by 6 bases, 11 bases remained unmatched.

This clone was counted ten times or more. The chain links TRBV27 to TRBJ2-7, with 8 nucleotides matching TRBD1. With 6 bases clipped from V and 5 bases from J, the junction kept 9 bases outside the gene matches. This CDR3 contains 14 residues. Germline V CDR1 and CDR2: MNHEY, SMNVEV (reference sequence). The CDR3 region is CASSQGAPGDEQYF. CDR3 bases: TGTGCCAGCAGCCAGGGGGCCCCGGGGGACGAGCAGTACTTC.

This clone was detected only once. This chain connects TRBV10-3 to TRBJ2-3; 7 positions agree with TRBD2. The CDR3 is 16 amino acids. The V gene's germline CDR1 is ENHRY and CDR2 SYGVKD. Trimming cost V 2 bases and J 2 bases; bases outside gene matches: 7. This CDR3 reads CAISERQRGPTDTQYF. The CDR3 nucleotides are TGTGCCATCAGTGAGCGCCAGCGGGGCCCCACAGATACGCAGTATTTT.

V is TRBV5-5 and J is TRBJ2-7; 9 bases are a match to TRBD1. Losses at the gene ends were 2 bases for V and 3 bases for J; bases not matched to a gene: 6. Germline V gene data show CDR1 as SGHKS and CDR2 as YYEKEE (reference sequence). CDR3 length: 15 residues. In DNA form, the CDR3 reads TGTGCCAGCAGCTTCGGACAGGGGCTAAGCTACGAGCAGTACTTC. Amino acids: CASSFGQGLSYEQYF.

This sequence joins TRBV14 and TRBJ2-3, with 10 bases identical to TRBD1. The CDR3 length is 16 residues. J gave up 1 base and V 3 bases, and 4 bases lay outside the gene matches. In germline, CDR1 is SGHDN, CDR2 FVKESK. CDR3 region: CASSQGQGIRTDTQYF. The CDR3 DNA is TGTGCCAGCAGCCAGGGACAGGGGATTCGCACAGATACGCAGTATTTT.

This clone was recorded once. The chain recombines TRBV28 with TRBJ2-7, with TRBD1 matching 7 bases. Trimming at V came to 6 bases and at J to 0 bases, leaving 5 bases not matched to a gene. CDR1 is MDHEN and CDR2 is SYDVKM in the germline V gene. CDR3 length: 14 residues. Here the CDR3 reads CASRRTGDSYEQYF. The CDR3 nucleotides are TGTGCCAGCAGGCGGACAGGAGACTCCTACGAGCAGTACTTC.

The genes are TRBV6-5 and TRBJ1-2, with no clear D. Deletions cut 0 bases from V and 5 bases from J, with 10 bases between. This CDR3 is built from 14 residues. Germline loops: CDR1 MNHEY, CDR2 SVGAGI. In nucleotides, the CDR3 is TGTGCCAGCAGTTACTCCACTGGCGGGTATGGCTACACCTTC. As protein: CASSYSTGGYGYTF.

The V gene is TRBV27, the J gene TRBJ2-5, with 8 bases matching TRBD2. The CDR3 consists of 14 residues. Germline values: CDR1 MNHEY, CDR2 SMNVEV (reference sequence). The junction had 4 bases not matched to a gene; V was cut back by 6 bases and J by 1 base. CDR3: CASRSTSGQETQYF. CDR3 nucleotides: TGTGCCAGCAGGTCCACTAGCGGCCAAGAGACCCAGTACTTC.

J is TRBJ2-5 and V is TRBV2; the D gene is possibly TRBD2 (6 bases). Germline V gives CDR1 SNHLY, CDR2 FYNNEI. Trimming removed 0 bases at V and 5 bases at J, with 13 bases between. This CDR3 region has 15 residues. CDR3 loop: CASSEAVEGRETQYF. The CDR3 DNA reads as TGTGCCAGCAGTGAAGCGGTGGAGGGGAGGGAGACCCAGTACTTC.

This clone was counted between two and nine times. V usage is TRBV5-4 and J usage is TRBJ2-1, with D perhaps TRBD1 (5 bases). The CDR3 loop spans 16 amino acids. V was trimmed by 0 bases and J by 3 bases, leaving 13 bases between them. Germline V lookup: CDR1 SGHNT, CDR2 YYREEE (reference sequence). In DNA form, the CDR3 reads TGTGCCAGCAGCTTGGAGGGCAGGGTGGGCTACAATGAGCAGTTCTTC. The encoded protein is CASSLEGRVGYNEQFF.

This clone was recorded once. The V call is TRBV30, the J call TRBJ2-5, with D possibly TRBD2 on 5 matching bases. The V gene's germline CDR1 is GTSNPN and CDR2 SVGIG (reference sequence). V lost 2 bases to trimming and J lost 7 bases, with 17 bases between them. The CDR3 runs to 14 residues. The CDR3 region is CAWSQRWGEATQYF. The CDR3 nucleotides read TGTGCCTGGAGTCAAAGATGGGGAGAGGCGACCCAGTACTTC.

The CDR3 spells CASSPRRAGGEGNQPQHF. CDR3 nucleotides: TGTGCCAGTAGTCCACGTCGGGCAGGGGGAGAGGGCAATCAGCCCCAGCATTTT. V gene TRBV19 combines with J gene TRBJ1-5; 7 bases map to TRBD1. The V gene end was trimmed by 5 bases and the J gene end by 2 bases; junction bases not matched to a gene: 15. CDR3 length: 18 residues. Germline V gene sequence: CDR1 LNHDA, CDR2 SQIVND (reference sequence).

This chain's CDR3 is CASSDPLGAAGVRRELFF. The CDR3 DNA follows: TGTGCCAGCAGTGATCCGTTAGGGGCAGCGGGGGTTCGCCGGGAGCTGTTTTTT. The rearrangement links TRBV6-1 to TRBJ2-2; 8 bases map to TRBD2. This CDR3 comprises 18 residues. Looked up from germline, CDR1 is MNHNS and CDR2 is SASEGT. V shed 3 bases, J shed 9 bases, and the junction held 18 bases outside the gene matches.

This clone has just a few counts. This rearrangement joins TRBV3-1 (or the pseudogene TRBV3-2) to TRBJ2-2; D gene unclear. The CDR3 spans 12 residues. The germline V gene encodes CDR1 LGHDT and CDR2 YNNKEL (reference sequence). V shed 3 bases and J shed 4 bases, with 3 bases lying between them. CDR3 sequence: CASSHFTGELFF. DNA of the CDR3: TGTGCCAGCAGCCACTTCACCGGGGAGCTGTTTTTT.

This chain joins TRBV5-1 and TRBJ1-4; D call uncertain. Germline values: CDR1 SGHRS, CDR2 YFSETQ. V was pared by 2 bases and J by 5 bases, with 10 bases between. CDR3 length: 14 residues. Here the CDR3 DNA reads TGCGCCAGCAGCTTAGGGAGCGTAAATGAAAAACTGTTTTTT. The encoded protein is CASSLGSVNEKLFF.

The V and J genes are TRBV18 and TRBJ1-1; D is unresolved. The ends were cut back, 5 bases at V and 0 bases at J, with 10 bases in the middle. Per the germline V gene, CDR1 is KGHSH and CDR2 is LQKENI. This CDR3 region has 14 residues. CDR3 protein: CASSSLTLNTEAFF. The CDR3 nucleotides read TGTGCCAGCTCATCCCTCACATTGAACACTGAAGCTTTCTTT.

The chain recombines TRBV18 with TRBJ1-1; TRBD1 aligns across 8 bases. Per the germline V gene, CDR1 is KGHSH and CDR2 is LQKENI. CDR3 size: 15 residues. J lost 2 bases, V lost 6 bases, and 8 bases had no gene match. The CDR3 DNA follows: TGTGCCAGCTCCCCCACTCAGGGGGCCAACACTGAAGCTTTCTTT. This codes for CASSPTQGANTEAFF.

This sequence joins TRBV5-4 and TRBJ1-3, with 9 bases matching TRBD1. The CDR3 sequence is 16 residues long. CDR1 SGHNT and CDR2 YYREEE come from the germline V gene (reference sequence). With 3 bases clipped from V and 3 bases from J, the junction kept 7 bases outside the gene matches. The CDR3 nucleotides read TGTGCCAGCAGCTCAACACAGGGGGCAGGTGGAAACACCATATATTTT. Amino acids: CASSSTQGAGGNTIYF.